Below are 19 T cell receptor beta chains sequenced from a single sample in a study of T-cell memory formation after mild COVID-19 (dated by TCRdb to 2020 to 2022). Libraries were built with 5' RACE. The run used an Illumina NovaSeq 6000. Clones were called with MiXCR by TCRdb after fastp trimmed the public reads at Q25, and only in-frame beta chains were retained. When rows share a CDR3 protein, they turn into one entry using the most common DNA and genes. In all, the sample holds hundreds of thousands of distinct CDR3 sequences, and roughly a fifth of those were seen once. The leading ten clones occupy 8.4% of the sample. Material: PBMCs or a T cell subset sorted from them (not recorded which). The receptors derive from an adult woman who had mild COVID-19 (a few samples of this study predate the infection). The sample titles of this study are shuffled in the database, so cell type and time point are left out; the donor was told from shared clones.

The V gene is TRBV19, the J gene TRBJ1-5; D unclear. V gave up 7 bases and J gave up 6 bases, with 16 bases separating them. The CDR3 length is 14 residues. Germline CDR1 LNHDA, CDR2 SQIVND (reference sequence). Here the CDR3 reads CASTTLGRSQPQHF. Written as DNA, the CDR3 is TGTGCCAGTACTACTCTAGGGAGGAGTCAGCCCCAGCATTTT.

The genes are TRBV2 and TRBJ2-4; 7 bases line up with TRBD1. V trimming: 4 bases; J trimming: 1 base; junction bases outside the gene matches: 7. The CDR3 length is 16 residues. The germline gives CDR1 SNHLY, CDR2 FYNNEI. This CDR3 reads CASSGTTGTAKNIQYF. As DNA, the CDR3 is TGTGCCAGCAGTGGAACGACAGGGACGGCCAAAAACATTCAGTACTTC.

V usage is TRBV7-9 and J usage is TRBJ2-3; weak D call: TRBD2 (6 bases). The CDR3 sequence is 14 residues long. Germline CDR1 SEHNR, CDR2 FQNEAQ (reference sequence). V gave up 4 bases and J gave up 5 bases, with 13 bases separating them. This chain's CDR3 is CASSWGEIGDTQYF. CDR3 nucleotide sequence: TGTGCCAGCAGCTGGGGGGAAATAGGAGATACGCAGTATTTT.

This clonotype was observed a handful of times. The rearrangement uses TRBV5-4 and TRBJ1-3, with TRBD1 matching over 8 bases. Germline trimming cut 4 bases from V and 2 bases from J; bases unmatched to any gene: 8. Germline CDR1 is SGHNT and CDR2 is YYREEE (reference sequence). The CDR3 extends over 16 amino acids. CDR3 nucleotide sequence: TGTGCCAGCAGCCGTTCATCAGGGGGCGCTGGAAACACCATATATTTT. Amino acids: CASSRSSGGAGNTIYF.

There are a few counts of this clonotype. V and J are TRBV29-1 and TRBJ2-7; possibly TRBD1 for D (6 bases). Germline values: CDR1 SQVTM, CDR2 ANQGSEA. The V gene lost 3 bases and the J gene lost 0 bases, with 6 bases spanning the gap. The CDR3 covers 12 residues. The CDR3 DNA follows: TGCAGCGTTGAGACAGGCTCCTACGAGCAGTACTTC. Its protein product is CSVETGSYEQYF.

In its sample, this clonotype was seen a few times. The chain has TRBV12-3 or TRBV12-4 and TRBJ2-2; 11 nucleotides match TRBD1. With V trimmed by 5 bases and J by 8 bases, 7 bases remained unmatched. The CDR3 is made up of 15 amino acids. The CDR3 loop is CASSRTGGGLGELFF. The CDR3 DNA follows: TGTGCCAGCAGTCGGACAGGGGGCGGGTTGGGGGAGCTGTTTTTT.

The chain combines TRBV14 with TRBJ1-1; D uncertain. Germline CDR1 and CDR2: SGHDN and FVKESK. The V and J ends lost 0 bases and 2 bases respectively, with 10 bases between them. This CDR3 is 15 amino acids long. The CDR3 nucleotides read TGTGCCAGCAGCCAAGATCGGTACAGAAACACTGAAGCTTTCTTT. Protein sequence: CASSQDRYRNTEAFF.

At least ten counts were recorded for this clonotype. The gene calls are TRBV6-5 and TRBJ1-1; no definite D call. V was pared by 6 bases and J by 1 base, with 6 bases between. Germline CDR1 is MNHEY and CDR2 is SVGAGI. The length of the CDR3 is 12 residues. CDR3 DNA sequence: TGTGCCAGCAGATTAGAGAACACTGAAGCTTTCTTT. It specifies CASRLENTEAFF.

This clonotype was seen more than once but under ten times. This chain joins TRBV24-1 and TRBJ2-7; no definite D call. The V end was cut by 6 bases, the J end by 4 bases, with 9 bases between. CDR3 length: 12 residues. Germline CDR1 KGHDR, CDR2 SFDVKD. This CDR3 is CATSPSGYEQYF. As DNA, the CDR3 is TGTGCCACCAGTCCAAGTGGGTACGAGCAGTACTTC.

This rearrangement joins TRBV6-2 or TRBV6-3 to TRBJ1-1, with D hard to call. V lost 7 bases, J lost 0 bases, and 6 bases lay in between. The germline V gene has CDR1 MNHEY and CDR2 SVGEGT. The CDR3 is 12 residues long. The CDR3 protein is CASIGLNTEAFF. The CDR3 DNA follows: TGTGCCAGCATCGGTCTGAACACTGAAGCTTTCTTT.

This clonotype was detected only a few times. The rearrangement uses TRBV5-1 and TRBJ1-3, with TRBD1 identical over 8 bases. Trimming removed 3 bases from V and 6 bases from J; junction bases left unmatched: 11. CDR3 length: 16 residues. Germline assignment: CDR1 SGHRS and CDR2 YFSETQ. The CDR3 region is CASSSSGQGVPNTIYF. In DNA, the CDR3 is TGCGCCAGCAGCTCCTCTGGACAGGGAGTACCAAACACCATATATTTT.

This clonotype was detected only a few times. This sequence joins TRBV5-1 and TRBJ2-7; no reliable D call. CDR3 length equals 15 residues. Trimming removed 0 bases from V and 3 bases from J, with 13 bases in between. CDR1 is SGHRS, CDR2 YFSETQ, per germline. CDR3 in DNA: TGCGCCAGCAGCTTGGCCGTGGAAAGGAACTACGAGCAGTACTTC. This sequence encodes CASSLAVERNYEQYF.

The V call is TRBV6-2 or TRBV6-3, the J call TRBJ2-3; no firm D call. This CDR3 spans 17 amino acids. Trimming took off 6 bases at V and 4 bases at J, with 23 bases between the two ends. CDR1 is MNHEY, CDR2 SVGEGT, per germline. This CDR3 reads CASSTTGSLLIADTQYF. The CDR3 DNA sequence: TGTGCCAGCAGCACGACCGGGTCCCTCCTTATAGCAGATACGCAGTATTTT.

V is TRBV29-1 and J is TRBJ1-5; 9 bases agree with TRBD1. Germline V gene lookup returns CDR1 SQVTM and CDR2 ANQGSEA. The J segment lost 7 bases and the V segment lost 5 bases, leaving 6 bases of the junction unmatched. The CDR3 length is 13 residues. The DNA of the CDR3 is TGCAGCGTTAGGACAGGGGCCGGACAGCCCCAGCATTTT. Translating gives CSVRTGAGQPQHF.

This clonotype was observed a few times. The J gene is TRBJ2-1, the V gene TRBV7-3; perhaps TRBD1 as D (6 bases). The CDR3 sequence is 14 residues long. Germline CDR1 is SGHTA and CDR2 is FQGTGA. Deletions cut 3 bases from V and 7 bases from J, with 13 bases between. This CDR3 reads CASSLQGMWNEQFF. The CDR3 bases are TGTGCCAGCAGCTTGCAGGGGATGTGGAATGAGCAGTTCTTC. The full variable domain, its missing parts supplied by reference TRBV7-3 and TRBJ2-1, is GAGVSQTPSNKVTEKGKYVELRCDPISGHTALYWYRQSLGQGPEFLIYFQGTGAADDSGLPNDRFFAVRPEGSVSTLKIQRTERGDSAVYLCASSLQGMWNEQFFGPGTRLTVL.

This clonotype was detected once. The chain has TRBV2 and TRBJ2-7, with D possibly matching TRBD2 (5 bases). The CDR3 has 11 amino acids. The ends were cut back, 4 bases at V and 9 bases at J, with 10 bases in the middle. Germline V gives CDR1 SNHLY, CDR2 FYNNEI. The CDR3 DNA sequence: TGTGCCAGCAGTGGAGACCGGGGGCAGTACTTC. Translated, it gives CASSGDRGQYF.

A word on this clonotype: A much larger clone lies a single base off, so this may be a read error. This chain uses TRBV24-1 with TRBJ2-3, with a tentative D call TRBD1 (6 bases). CDR3 length: 16 residues. The V end lost 4 bases, the J end lost 1 base, and 14 bases lay between the germline ends. Germline V lookup: CDR1 KGHDR, CDR2 SFDVKD. CDR3 sequence: CATSDLEPGGTDTQYF. CDR3 sequence (DNA): TGTGCCACCAGTGACCTAGAACCAGGGGGCACAGATACGCAGTATTTT.

The chain carries TRBV27 and TRBJ2-3, with 9 nucleotides matching TRBD1. The CDR3 is 14 residues long. CDR1 and CDR2 (germline): MNHEY, SMNVEV (reference sequence). J lost 5 bases, V lost 3 bases, and 3 bases had no gene match. CDR3 protein: CASSLDRGRDTQYF. DNA of the CDR3: TGTGCCAGCAGTTTGGACAGGGGACGAGATACGCAGTATTTT.

This clonotype was counted ten times or more. The rearrangement joins TRBV6-5 to TRBJ2-4; D perhaps matches TRBD2 (6 bases). V was shortened by 8 bases and J by 8 bases, with 16 bases between the two germline ends. This CDR3 is 13 amino acids long. From germline, CDR1 is MNHEY and CDR2 SVGAGI. CDR3 amino acids: CASGVKWGDIQYF. The DNA of the CDR3 is TGTGCCAGCGGCGTGAAGTGGGGGGACATTCAGTACTTC.